The T cell receptor beta chain under discussion was sequenced for a study of T cell repertoires in ileal Crohn's disease. Study observations and caveats: Sorted CD8 T cells held more high-frequency clones than CD4.

Germline V lookup: CDR1 MNHNS, CDR2 SASEGT. V was pared by 0 bases and J by 5 bases, with 7 bases between. The CDR3 extends over 13 amino acids. Each sample's TCRB immunosequencing used about 500 nanograms of biopsy DNA. Sequencing was performed with immunoSEQ multiplex PCR; in TCRdb, only in-frame clones are kept and a portion is missing. The sample includes around 33,000 clones, roughly 75% of them seen just once. Notes on this clone: Its antigen is unidentified.

Material for sequencing was ileal tissue. This chain joins TRBV6-1 and TRBJ2-5, with a weak D call TRBD2 (5 bases). This clonotype originated in an adult with Crohn's disease. CDR3 amino acids: CASSEAPGETQYF. CDR3 nucleotides: TGTGCCAGCAGTGAAGCACCGGGGGAGACCCAGTACTTC.